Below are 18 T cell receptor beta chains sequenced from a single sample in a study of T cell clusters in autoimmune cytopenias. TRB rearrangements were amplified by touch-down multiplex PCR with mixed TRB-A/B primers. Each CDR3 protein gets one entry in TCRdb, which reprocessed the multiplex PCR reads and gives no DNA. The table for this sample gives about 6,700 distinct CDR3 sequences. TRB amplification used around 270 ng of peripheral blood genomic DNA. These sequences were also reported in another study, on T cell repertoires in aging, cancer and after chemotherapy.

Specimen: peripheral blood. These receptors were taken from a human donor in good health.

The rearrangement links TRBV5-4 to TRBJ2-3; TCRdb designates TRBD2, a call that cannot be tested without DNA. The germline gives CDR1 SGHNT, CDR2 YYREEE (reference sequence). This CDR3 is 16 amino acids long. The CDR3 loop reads CASSLRVAGLTDTQYF.

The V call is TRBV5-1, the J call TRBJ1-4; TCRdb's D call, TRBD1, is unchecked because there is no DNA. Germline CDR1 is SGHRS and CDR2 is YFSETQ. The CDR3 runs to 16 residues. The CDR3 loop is CASSLGQGARGEKLFF.

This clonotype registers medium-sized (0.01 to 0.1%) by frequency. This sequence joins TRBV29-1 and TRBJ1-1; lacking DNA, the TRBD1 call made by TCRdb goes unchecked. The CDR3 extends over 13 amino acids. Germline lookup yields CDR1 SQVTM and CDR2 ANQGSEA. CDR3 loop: CSVAGHPNTEAFF.

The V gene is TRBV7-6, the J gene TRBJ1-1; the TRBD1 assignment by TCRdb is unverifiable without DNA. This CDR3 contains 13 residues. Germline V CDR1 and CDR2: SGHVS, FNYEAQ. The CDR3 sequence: CASLQGMGSEAFF.

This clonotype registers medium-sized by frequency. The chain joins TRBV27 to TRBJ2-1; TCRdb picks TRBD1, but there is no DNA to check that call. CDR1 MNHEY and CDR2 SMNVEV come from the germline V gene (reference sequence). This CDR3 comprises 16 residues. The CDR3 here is CASSSWRSGEGDEQFF.

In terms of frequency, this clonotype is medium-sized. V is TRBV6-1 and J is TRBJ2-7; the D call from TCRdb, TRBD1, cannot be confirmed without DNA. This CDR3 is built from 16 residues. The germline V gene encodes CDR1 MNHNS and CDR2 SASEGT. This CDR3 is CASIISPGTGLYEQYF.

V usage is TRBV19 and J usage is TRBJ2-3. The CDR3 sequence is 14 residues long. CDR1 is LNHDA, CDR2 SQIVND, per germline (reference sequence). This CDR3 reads CASSLYEYTDTQYF.

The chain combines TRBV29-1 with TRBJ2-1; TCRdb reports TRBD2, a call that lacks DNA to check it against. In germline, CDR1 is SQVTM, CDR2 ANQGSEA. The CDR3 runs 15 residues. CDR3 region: CSGAGGTGSYNEQFF.

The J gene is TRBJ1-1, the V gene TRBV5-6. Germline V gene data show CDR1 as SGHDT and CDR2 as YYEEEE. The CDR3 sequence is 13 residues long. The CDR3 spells CASSLGRFTEAFF.

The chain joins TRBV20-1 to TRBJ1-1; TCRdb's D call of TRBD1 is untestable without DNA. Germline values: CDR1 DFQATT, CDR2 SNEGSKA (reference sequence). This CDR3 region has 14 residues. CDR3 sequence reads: CSARGWGGYTEAFF.

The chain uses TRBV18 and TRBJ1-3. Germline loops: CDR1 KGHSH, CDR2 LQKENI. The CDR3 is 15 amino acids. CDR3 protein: CASSHPGASGNTIYF.

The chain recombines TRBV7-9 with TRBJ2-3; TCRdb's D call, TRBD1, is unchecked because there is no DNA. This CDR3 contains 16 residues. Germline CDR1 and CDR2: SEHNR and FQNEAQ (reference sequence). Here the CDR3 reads CASSLPWGGGTDTQYF. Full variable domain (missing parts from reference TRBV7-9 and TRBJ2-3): DTGVSQNPRHKITKRGQNVTFRCDPISEHNRLYWYRQTLGQGPEFLTYFQNEAQLEKSRLLSDRFSAERPKGSFSTLEIQRTEQGDSAMYLCASSLPWGGGTDTQYFGPGTRLTVL.

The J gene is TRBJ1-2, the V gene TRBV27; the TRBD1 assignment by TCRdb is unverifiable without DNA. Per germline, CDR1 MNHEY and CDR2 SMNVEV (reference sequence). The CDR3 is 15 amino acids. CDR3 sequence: CASRDRGGIIYGYTF.

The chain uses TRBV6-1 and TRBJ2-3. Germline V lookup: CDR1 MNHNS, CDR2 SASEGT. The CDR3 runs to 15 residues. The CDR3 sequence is CASSKQVPLTDTQYF.

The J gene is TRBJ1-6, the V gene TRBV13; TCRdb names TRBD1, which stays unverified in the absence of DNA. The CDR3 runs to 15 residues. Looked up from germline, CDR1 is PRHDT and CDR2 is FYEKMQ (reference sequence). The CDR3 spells CASSLAGDWNSPLHF.

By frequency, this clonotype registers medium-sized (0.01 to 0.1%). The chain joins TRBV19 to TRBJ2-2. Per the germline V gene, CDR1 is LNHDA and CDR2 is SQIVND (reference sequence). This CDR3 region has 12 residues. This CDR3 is CASSDRTGELFF. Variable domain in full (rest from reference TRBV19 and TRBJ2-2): DGGITQSPKYLFRKEGQNVTLSCEQNLNHDAMYWYRQDPGQGLRLIYYSQIVNDFQKGDIAEGYSVSREKKESFPLTVTSAQKNPTAFYLCASSDRTGELFFGEGSRLTVL.

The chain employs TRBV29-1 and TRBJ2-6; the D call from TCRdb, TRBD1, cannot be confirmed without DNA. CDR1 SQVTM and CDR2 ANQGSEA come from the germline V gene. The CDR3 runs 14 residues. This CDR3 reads CSVQGGPGANVLTF.

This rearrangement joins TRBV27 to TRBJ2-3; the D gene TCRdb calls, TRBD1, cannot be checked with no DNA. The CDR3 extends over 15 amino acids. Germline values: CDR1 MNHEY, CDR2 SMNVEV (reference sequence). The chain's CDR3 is CASSPQTGLADTQYF.